This T cell receptor (beta chain) was sequenced during a study of cytomegalovirus exposure and HLA in healthy donors. Primers for the PCR totalled 60 Vbeta and 13 Jbeta. Here immunoSEQ multiplex PCR was the method, and the copy in TCRdb shows in-frame clones only, minus some. The table shows approximately 140,000 clones, with 78% occurring only once. Sequencing used PBMCs. This sequence originates from a woman between 18 and 29 years old in good health and CMV-seronegative.

The CDR3 region is CASSFYTGTSTYEQYF. CDR3 sequence (DNA): TGTGCCAGCAGCTTTTACACCGGGACTTCGACCTACGAGCAGTACTTC. The chain uses TRBV7-9 and TRBJ2-7; weak D call: TRBD2 (6 bases). The length of the CDR3 is 16 residues. Germline V lookup: CDR1 SEHNR, CDR2 FQNEAQ (reference sequence). The V gene lost 3 bases and the J gene lost 2 bases, with 17 bases spanning the gap.